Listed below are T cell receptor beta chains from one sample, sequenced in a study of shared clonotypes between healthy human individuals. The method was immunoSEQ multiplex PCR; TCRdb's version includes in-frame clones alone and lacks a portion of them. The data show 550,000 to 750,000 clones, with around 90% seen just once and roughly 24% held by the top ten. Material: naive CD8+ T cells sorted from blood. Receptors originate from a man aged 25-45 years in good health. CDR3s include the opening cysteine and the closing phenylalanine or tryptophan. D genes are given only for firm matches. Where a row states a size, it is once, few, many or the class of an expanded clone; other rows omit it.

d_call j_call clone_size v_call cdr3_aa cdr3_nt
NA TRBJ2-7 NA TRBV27 CASSLAGPSAYEQYF TGTGCCAGCAGTTTGGCGGGACCTTCAGCCTACGAGCAGTACTTC
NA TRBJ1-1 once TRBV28 CASSLFQNTEAFF TGTGCCAGCAGTTTATTCCAGAACACTGAAGCTTTCTTT
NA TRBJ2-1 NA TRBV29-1 CSVVGARGDSYNEQFF TGCAGCGTTGTCGGTGCACGGGGCGACAGCTACAATGAGCAGTTCTTC
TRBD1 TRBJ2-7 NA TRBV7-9 CASSHPDRGTGHEQYF TGTGCCAGCAGCCACCCCGATCGGGGGACAGGGCACGAGCAGTACTTC
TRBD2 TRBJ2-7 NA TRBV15 CATSRGTSAQYEQYF TGTGCCACCAGCAGAGGTACTAGCGCCCAATACGAGCAGTACTTC
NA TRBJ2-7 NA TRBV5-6 CASSFTSYEQYF TGTGCCAGCAGCTTTACTAGCTACGAGCAGTACTTC
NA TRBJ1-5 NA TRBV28 CASSLGAGGGPQHF TGTGCCAGCAGTTTAGGGGCGGGGGGAGGTCCCCAGCATTTT
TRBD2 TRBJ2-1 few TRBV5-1 CASSLHGTSGSIIKNEQFF TGCGCCAGCAGCTTACACGGGACTAGCGGGAGCATAATTAAGAATGAGCAGTTCTTC
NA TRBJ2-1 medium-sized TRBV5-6 CASSLGPSSYNEQFF TGTGCCAGCAGCTTAGGGCCGAGCTCCTACAATGAGCAGTTCTTC
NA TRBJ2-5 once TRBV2 CASRGTPLQETQYF TGTGCCAGCAGGGGGACCCCCTTGCAAGAGACCCAGTACTTC
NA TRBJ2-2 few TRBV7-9 CASFVGLTGELFF TGTGCCAGCTTCGTTGGGCTCACCGGGGAGCTGTTTTTT
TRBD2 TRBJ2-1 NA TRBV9 CASSVGTSGRNEQFF TGTGCCAGCAGCGTAGGGACTAGCGGAAGGAATGAGCAGTTCTTC
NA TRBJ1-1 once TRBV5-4 CASSLGLTEAFF TGTGCCAGCAGCTTGGGTCTCACTGAAGCTTTCTTT
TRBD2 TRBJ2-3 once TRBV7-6 CASSLVAWGGVGTDTQYF TGTGCCAGCAGCTTAGTAGCGTGGGGGGGAGTCGGCACAGATACGCAGTATTTT
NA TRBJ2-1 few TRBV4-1 CASSPAPSYNEQFF TGCGCCAGCAGCCCAGCCCCCTCCTACAATGAGCAGTTCTTC
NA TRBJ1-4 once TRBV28 CASAGRTATNEKLFF TGTGCCAGTGCGGGACGGACAGCAACTAATGAAAAACTGTTTTTT
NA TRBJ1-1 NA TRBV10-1 CASSLGPNTEAFF TGCGCCAGCAGTCTGGGCCCGAACACTGAAGCTTTCTTT
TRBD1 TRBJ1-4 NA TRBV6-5 CASSLQGRGEKLFF TGTGCCAGCAGTTTACAGGGGCGCGGGGAAAAACTGTTTTTT
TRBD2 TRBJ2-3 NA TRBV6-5 CASGRLAGAGDTQYF TGTGCCAGCGGCCGACTAGCGGGAGCGGGAGATACGCAGTATTTT
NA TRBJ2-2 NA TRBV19 CASSIPAGVGELFF TGTGCCAGTAGTATTCCGGCAGGGGTCGGGGAGCTGTTTTTT
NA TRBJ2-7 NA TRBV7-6 CASSENGPGYEQYF TGTGCCAGCAGCGAGAACGGGCCGGGCTACGAGCAGTACTTC
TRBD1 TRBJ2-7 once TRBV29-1 CSVDGTGGLYEQYF TGCAGCGTTGACGGAACAGGGGGCCTTTACGAGCAGTACTTC
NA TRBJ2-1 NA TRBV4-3 CASSQDGDRARSEQFF TGCGCCAGCAGCCAAGATGGGGACCGAGCCCGTTCTGAGCAGTTCTTC
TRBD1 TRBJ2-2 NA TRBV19 CASMETGYTGELFF TGTGCCAGTATGGAGACAGGGTACACCGGGGAGCTGTTTTTT
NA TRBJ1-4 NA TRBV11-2 CASSLGTAKLFF TGTGCCAGCAGTTTGGGGACGGCAAAACTGTTTTTT
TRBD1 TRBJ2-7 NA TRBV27 CASSLFGSDREYF TGTGCCAGCAGTTTATTTGGGTCGGACAGGGAATACTTC
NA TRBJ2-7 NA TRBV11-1 CASSPTDRGNYEQYF TGTGCCAGCAGCCCAACTGATCGGGGGAACTACGAGCAGTACTTC
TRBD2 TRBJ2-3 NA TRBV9 CASSAGLAPSTDTQYF TGTGCCAGCAGCGCCGGACTAGCCCCTAGCACAGATACGCAGTATTTT
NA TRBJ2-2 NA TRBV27 CASSLPFGTGELFF TGTGCCAGCAGTTTACCCTTTGGCACCGGGGAGCTGTTTTTT
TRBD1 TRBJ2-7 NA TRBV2 CASRGPLRDRGLDEQYF TGTGCCAGCAGGGGCCCCCTCCGGGACAGGGGGCTGGACGAGCAGTACTTC
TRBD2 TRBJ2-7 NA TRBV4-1 CASSHSTSAFREQYF TGCGCCAGCAGCCATTCGACTAGCGCCTTTCGGGAGCAGTACTTC
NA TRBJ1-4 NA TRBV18 CASSLGTDSEPSGLFF TGTGCCAGCTCATTGGGGACTGATTCAGAGCCCAGCGGACTGTTTTTT
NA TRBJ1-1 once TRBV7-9 CASSPPGGWGGRTEAFF TGTGCCAGCAGCCCCCCTGGTGGATGGGGGGGAAGGACTGAAGCTTTCTTT
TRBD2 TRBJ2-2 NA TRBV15 CATSRGLLAGNTGELFF TGTGCCACCAGCAGAGGGCTACTAGCGGGGAACACCGGGGAGCTGTTTTTT
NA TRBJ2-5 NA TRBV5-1 CASSFDQETQYF TGCGCCAGCAGCTTCGATCAAGAGACCCAGTACTTC
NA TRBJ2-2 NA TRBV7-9 CASSFQSGQSGELFF TGTGCCAGCAGCTTCCAGTCAGGGCAGAGCGGGGAGCTGTTTTTT
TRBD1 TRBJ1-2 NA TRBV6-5 CASSPRGTASYGYTF TGTGCCAGCAGTCCCAGAGGGACAGCCAGCTATGGCTACACCTTC
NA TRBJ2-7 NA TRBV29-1 CSVEPTGENEQYF TGCAGCGTTGAGCCCACGGGGGAGAACGAGCAGTACTTC
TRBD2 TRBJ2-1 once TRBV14 CASSQDLGLAGSGEQFF TGTGCCAGCAGCCAAGATCTTGGACTAGCGGGGTCAGGTGAGCAGTTCTTC
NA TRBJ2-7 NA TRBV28 CASSLWIGSSGYEQYF TGTGCCAGCAGTTTATGGATCGGGAGTAGCGGCTACGAGCAGTACTTC
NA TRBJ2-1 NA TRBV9 CASGYEQFF TGTGCCAGCGGGTATGAGCAGTTCTTC